The T cell receptor beta chain described here comes from a study of T cells after yellow fever vaccination. Universal primer sites and UMIs were introduced during 5'RACE template-switching synthesis of TCR cDNA. A single record per CDR3 protein comes from TCRdb applying MiXCR to the 5' RACE reads. The sample holds a few hundred thousand distinct CDR3 sequences, 11% seen once. This clonotype appeared a few times. V was clipped by 0 bases and J by 2 bases; unmatched bases: 0. In germline, CDR1 is ENHRY, CDR2 SYGVKD. CDR3 length equals 14 residues. The TCR comes from a man younger than 35 who received the YFV17D yellow fever vaccine. The rearrangement links TRBV10-3 to TRBJ2-7, with 8 bases identical to TRBD2. The starting material was PBMCs, obtained on the day of the first yellow fever vaccination. DNA of the CDR3: TGTGCCATCAGTGAGTCTAGCGGGGCCTACGAGCAGTACTTC. As protein: CAISESSGAYEQYF.